The T cell receptor beta chain under discussion was sequenced for a study of blood T cell repertoires in COVID-19. About the research overall: The samples span acute and convalescent COVID-19 from the United States, Italy and Spain. From T cells, B-cell-depleted T cells, or PBMCs came the material, which was cDNA or gDNA.

The authors' processing: Amplification of reference gene primers provided the estimated nucleated cell counts. Generated by immunoSEQ multiplex PCR, the TCRdb table keeps only in-frame clones and is missing some. The V and J calls and clone size were taken over from that table, and D and trimming were inferred from the DNA. Among under 200,000 clones, over 80% were seen once, and the ten largest hold about 10%. The germline V gene has CDR1 SGHNT and CDR2 YYREEE (reference sequence). This CDR3 has 14 residues. The V segment lost 4 bases and the J segment 4 bases; nucleotides outside the gene matches: 6.

The TCR sequence derives from a woman older than 75 with active or convalescent COVID-19. The rearrangement uses TRBV5-4 and TRBJ1-2; 8 positions match TRBD1. Sequenced: peripheral blood. CDR3 nucleotide sequence: TGTGCCAGCAGCCCAGGGGGCGCAGGCTATGGCTACACCTTC. This translates into CASSPGGAGYGYTF.